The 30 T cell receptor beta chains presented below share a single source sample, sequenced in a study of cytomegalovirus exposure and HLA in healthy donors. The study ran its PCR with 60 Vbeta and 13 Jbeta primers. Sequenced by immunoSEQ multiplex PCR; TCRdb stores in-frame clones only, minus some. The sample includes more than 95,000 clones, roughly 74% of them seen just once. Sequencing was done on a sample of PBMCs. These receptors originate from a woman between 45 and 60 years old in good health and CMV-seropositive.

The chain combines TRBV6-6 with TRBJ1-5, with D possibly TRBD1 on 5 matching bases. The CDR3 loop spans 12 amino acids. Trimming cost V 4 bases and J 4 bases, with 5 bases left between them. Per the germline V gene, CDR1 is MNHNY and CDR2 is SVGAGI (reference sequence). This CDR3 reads CASSSGNQPQHF. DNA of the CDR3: TGTGCCAGCAGTTCAGGGAATCAGCCCCAGCATTTT.

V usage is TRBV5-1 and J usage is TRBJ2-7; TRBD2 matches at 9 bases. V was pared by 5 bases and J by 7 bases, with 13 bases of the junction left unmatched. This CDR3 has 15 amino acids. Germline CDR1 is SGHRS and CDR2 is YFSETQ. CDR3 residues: CASSQDPGLAGEQYF. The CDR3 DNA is TGCGCCAGCAGTCAAGATCCGGGACTAGCAGGGGAGCAGTACTTC.

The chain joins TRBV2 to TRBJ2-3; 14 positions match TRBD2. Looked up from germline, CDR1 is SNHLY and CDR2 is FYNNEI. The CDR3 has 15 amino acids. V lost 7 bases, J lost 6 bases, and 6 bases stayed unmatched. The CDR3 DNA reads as TGTGCCAGCACCGCCCGGACTAGCGGGGGGGATACGCAGTATTTT. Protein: CASTARTSGGDTQYF.

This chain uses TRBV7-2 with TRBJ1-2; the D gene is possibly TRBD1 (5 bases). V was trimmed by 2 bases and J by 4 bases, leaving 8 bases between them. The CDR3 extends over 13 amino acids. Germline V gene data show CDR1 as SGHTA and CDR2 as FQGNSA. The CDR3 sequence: CASSLSGGYGYTF. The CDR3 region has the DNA TGTGCCAGCAGCTTATCGGGGGGCTATGGCTACACCTTC.

This CDR3 is CASSVSGSYNSPLHF. For the CDR3, the DNA is TGTGCCAGCAGTGTATCGGGCTCCTATAATTCACCCCTCCACTTT. This chain joins TRBV2 and TRBJ1-6; no reliable D call. The germline V gene has CDR1 SNHLY and CDR2 FYNNEI. V was shortened by 4 bases and J by 0 bases, with 7 bases between the two germline ends. The CDR3 length is 15 residues. Using reference TRBV2 and TRBJ1-6 for the parts outside the CDR3, the full variable domain is EPEVTQTPSHQVTQMGQEVILRCVPISNHLYFYWYRQILGQKVEFLVSFYNNEISEKSEIFDDQFSVERPDGSNFTLKIRSTKLEDSAMYFCASSVSGSYNSPLHFGNGTRLTVT.

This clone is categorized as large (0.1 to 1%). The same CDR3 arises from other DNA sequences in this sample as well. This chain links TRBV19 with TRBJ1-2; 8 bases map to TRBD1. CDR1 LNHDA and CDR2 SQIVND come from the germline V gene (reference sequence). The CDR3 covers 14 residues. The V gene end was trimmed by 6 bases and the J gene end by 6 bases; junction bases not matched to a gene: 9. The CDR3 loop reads CASRPGQGMNGYTF. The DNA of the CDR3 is TGTGCCAGTAGGCCCGGACAGGGAATGAATGGCTACACCTTC.

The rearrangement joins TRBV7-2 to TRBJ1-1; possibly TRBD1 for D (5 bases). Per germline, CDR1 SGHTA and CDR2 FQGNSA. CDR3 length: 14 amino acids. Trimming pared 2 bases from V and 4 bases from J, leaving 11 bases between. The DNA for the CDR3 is TGTGCCAGCAGCTTATTTTCGCAGGGCACTGAAGCTTTCTTT. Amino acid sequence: CASSLFSQGTEAFF.

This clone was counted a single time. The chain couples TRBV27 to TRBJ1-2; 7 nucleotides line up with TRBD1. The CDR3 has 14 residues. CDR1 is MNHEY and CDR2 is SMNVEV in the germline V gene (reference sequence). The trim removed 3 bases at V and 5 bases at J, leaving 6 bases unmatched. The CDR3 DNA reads TGTGCCAGCAGTTTTAATCAGGGGGTGTATGGCTACACCTTC. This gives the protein CASSFNQGVYGYTF.

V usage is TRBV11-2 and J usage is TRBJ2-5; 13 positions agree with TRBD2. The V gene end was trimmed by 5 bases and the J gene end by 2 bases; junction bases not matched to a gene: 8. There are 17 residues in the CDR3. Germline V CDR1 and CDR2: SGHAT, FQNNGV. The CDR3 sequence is CASSQGGLAGAQETQYF. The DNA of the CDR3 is TGTGCCAGCAGCCAAGGAGGACTAGCGGGGGCGCAAGAGACCCAGTACTTC.

Written as DNA, the CDR3 is TGTGCCAGCAGTCTGCAGGTTAACTATGGCTACACCTTC. This encodes CASSLQVNYGYTF. V usage is TRBV6-5 and J usage is TRBJ1-2, with unresolved D. The CDR3 is 13 residues long. Trimming took off 5 bases at V and 1 base at J, with 8 bases between the two ends. From germline, CDR1 is MNHEY and CDR2 SVGAGI.

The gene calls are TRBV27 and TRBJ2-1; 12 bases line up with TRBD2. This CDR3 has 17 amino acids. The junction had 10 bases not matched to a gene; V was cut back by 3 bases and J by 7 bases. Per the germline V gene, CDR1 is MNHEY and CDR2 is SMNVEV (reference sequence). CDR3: CASSLIPLAGGRNEQFF. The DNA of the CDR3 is TGTGCCAGCAGTTTGATTCCTCTAGCGGGGGGGCGAAATGAGCAGTTCTTC.

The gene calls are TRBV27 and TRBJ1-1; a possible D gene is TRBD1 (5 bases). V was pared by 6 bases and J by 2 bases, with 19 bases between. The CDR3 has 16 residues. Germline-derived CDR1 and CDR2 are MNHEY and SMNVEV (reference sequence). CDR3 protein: CASSSEPSRVNTEAFF. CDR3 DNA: TGTGCCAGCAGCTCAGAACCCTCCAGGGTTAACACTGAAGCTTTCTTT.

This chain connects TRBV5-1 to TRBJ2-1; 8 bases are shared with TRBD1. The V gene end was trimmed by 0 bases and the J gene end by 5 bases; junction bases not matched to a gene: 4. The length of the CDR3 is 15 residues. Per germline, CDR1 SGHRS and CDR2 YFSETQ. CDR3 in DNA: TGCGCCAGCAGCTTGGACGGACAGGGTAACAATGAGCAGTTCTTC. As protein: CASSLDGQGNNEQFF.

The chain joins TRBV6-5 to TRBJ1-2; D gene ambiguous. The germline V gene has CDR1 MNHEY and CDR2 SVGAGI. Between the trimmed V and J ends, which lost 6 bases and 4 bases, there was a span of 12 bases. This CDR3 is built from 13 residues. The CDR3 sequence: CASSKGVLYGYTF. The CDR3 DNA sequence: TGTGCCAGCAGCAAAGGAGTTCTCTATGGCTACACCTTC.

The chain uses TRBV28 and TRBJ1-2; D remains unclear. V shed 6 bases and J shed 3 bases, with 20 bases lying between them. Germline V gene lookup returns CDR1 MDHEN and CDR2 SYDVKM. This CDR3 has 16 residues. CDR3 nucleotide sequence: TGTGCCAGCAGCTCTACAATACTGACGGACTACTATGGCTACACCTTC. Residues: CASSSTILTDYYGYTF.

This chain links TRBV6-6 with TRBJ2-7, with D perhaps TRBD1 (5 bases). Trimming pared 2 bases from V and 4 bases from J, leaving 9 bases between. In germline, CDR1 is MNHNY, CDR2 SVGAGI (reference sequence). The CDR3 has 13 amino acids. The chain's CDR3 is CASSYQGSYEQYF. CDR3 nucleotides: TGTGCCAGCAGTTACCAGGGATCGTACGAGCAGTACTTC.

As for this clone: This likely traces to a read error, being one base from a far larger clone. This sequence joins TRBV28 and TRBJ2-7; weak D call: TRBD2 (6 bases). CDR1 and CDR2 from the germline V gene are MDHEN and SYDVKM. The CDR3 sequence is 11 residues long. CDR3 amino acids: CAGSSSGEQYF. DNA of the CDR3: TGTGCCGGCAGTTCAAGCGGGGAGCAGTACTTC.

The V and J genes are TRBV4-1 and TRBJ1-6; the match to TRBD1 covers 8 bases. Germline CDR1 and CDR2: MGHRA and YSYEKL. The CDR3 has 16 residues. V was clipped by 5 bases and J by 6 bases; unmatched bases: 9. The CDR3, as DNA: TGCGCCAGCAGCATATCACAGGGGGTAGGTAATTCACCCCTCCACTTT. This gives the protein CASSISQGVGNSPLHF.

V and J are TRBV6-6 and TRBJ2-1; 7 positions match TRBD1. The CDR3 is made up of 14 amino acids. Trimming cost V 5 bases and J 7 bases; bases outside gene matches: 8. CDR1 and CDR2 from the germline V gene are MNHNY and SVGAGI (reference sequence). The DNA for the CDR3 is TGTGCCAGCAGTACCGGGGACAGCCGTAATGAGCAGTTCTTC. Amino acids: CASSTGDSRNEQFF.

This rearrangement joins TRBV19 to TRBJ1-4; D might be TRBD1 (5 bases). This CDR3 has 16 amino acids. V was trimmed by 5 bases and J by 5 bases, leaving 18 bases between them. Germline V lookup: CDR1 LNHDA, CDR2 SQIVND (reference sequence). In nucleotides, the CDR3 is TGTGCCAGTAGTCTCTACACCGCGACAGAAAATGAAAAACTGTTTTTT. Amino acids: CASSLYTATENEKLFF.

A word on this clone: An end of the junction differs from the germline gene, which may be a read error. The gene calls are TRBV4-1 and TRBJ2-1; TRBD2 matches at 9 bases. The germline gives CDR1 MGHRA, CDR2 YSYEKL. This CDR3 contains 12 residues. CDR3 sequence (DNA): TGCGCCAGCAGCCTAGCGGGGGCTCCAGGGGTCTTC. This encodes CASSLAGAPGVF.

CDR3 protein: CASRLEGQRGTEAFF. In nucleotides, the CDR3 is TGTGCCAGCAGGTTGGAGGGGCAGAGAGGCACTGAAGCTTTCTTT. This sequence joins TRBV2 and TRBJ1-1; a possible D gene is TRBD1 (5 bases). V dropped 6 bases and J dropped 4 bases, with 18 bases sitting between them. CDR1 and CDR2 from the germline V gene are SNHLY and FYNNEI. The CDR3 totals 15 residues.

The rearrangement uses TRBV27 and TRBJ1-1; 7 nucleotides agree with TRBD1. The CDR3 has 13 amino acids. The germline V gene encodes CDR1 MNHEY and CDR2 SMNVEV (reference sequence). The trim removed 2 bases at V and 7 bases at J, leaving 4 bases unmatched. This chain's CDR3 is CASSLHHRGEAFF. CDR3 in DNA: TGTGCCAGCAGTTTACACCACAGGGGTGAAGCTTTCTTT.

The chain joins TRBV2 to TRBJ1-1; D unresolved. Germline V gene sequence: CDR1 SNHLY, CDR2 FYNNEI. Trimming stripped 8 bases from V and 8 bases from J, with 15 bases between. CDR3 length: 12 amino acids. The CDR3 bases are TGTGCCAGCCAAAAGGAACGGGGAGAAGCTTTCTTT. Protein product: CASQKERGEAFF.

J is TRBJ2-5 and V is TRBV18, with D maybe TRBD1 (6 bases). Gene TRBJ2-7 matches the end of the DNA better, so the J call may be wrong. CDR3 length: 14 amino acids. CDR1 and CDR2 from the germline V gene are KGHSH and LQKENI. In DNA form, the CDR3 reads TGTGCCAGCTCAGGGGGCAGGACATTCGACGAGCAGTACTTC. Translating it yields CASSGGRTFDEQYF.

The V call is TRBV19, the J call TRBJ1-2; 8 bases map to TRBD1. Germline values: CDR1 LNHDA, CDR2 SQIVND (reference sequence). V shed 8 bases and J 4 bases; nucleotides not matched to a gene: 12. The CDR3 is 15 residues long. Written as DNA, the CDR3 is TGTGCCAGTTTGTCCCGGTCAGGGGGCGGCTATGGCTACACCTTC. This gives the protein CASLSRSGGGYGYTF.

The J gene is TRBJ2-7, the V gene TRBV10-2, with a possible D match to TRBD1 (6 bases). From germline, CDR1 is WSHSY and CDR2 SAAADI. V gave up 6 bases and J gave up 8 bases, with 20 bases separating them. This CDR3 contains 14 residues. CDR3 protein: CASRDRDNGLKQYF. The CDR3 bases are TGCGCCAGCAGGGACCGGGACAACGGCCTCAAGCAGTACTTC.

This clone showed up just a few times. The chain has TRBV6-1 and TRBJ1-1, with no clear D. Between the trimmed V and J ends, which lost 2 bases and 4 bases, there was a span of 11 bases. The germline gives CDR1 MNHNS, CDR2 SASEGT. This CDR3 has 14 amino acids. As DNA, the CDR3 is TGTGCCAGCAGTGAAATCCGTGGTAGCACTGAAGCTTTCTTT. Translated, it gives CASSEIRGSTEAFF.

Here the CDR3 DNA reads TGCAGCGTTGCAGGGGGGACAGGGTTTGATCAGCCCCAGCATTTT. Protein product: CSVAGGTGFDQPQHF. This chain connects TRBV29-1 to TRBJ1-5; 9 nucleotides match TRBD1. This CDR3 region has 15 residues. Germline CDR1 SQVTM, CDR2 ANQGSEA. The V gene end was trimmed by 4 bases and the J gene end by 5 bases; junction bases not matched to a gene: 9.

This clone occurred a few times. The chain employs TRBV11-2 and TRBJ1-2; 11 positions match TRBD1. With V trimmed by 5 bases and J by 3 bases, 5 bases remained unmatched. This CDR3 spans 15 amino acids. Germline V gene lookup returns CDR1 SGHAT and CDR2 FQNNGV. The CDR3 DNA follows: TGTGCCAGCAGCCCAGGGACAGGGGGATACTATGGCTACACCTTC. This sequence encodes CASSPGTGGYYGYTF.